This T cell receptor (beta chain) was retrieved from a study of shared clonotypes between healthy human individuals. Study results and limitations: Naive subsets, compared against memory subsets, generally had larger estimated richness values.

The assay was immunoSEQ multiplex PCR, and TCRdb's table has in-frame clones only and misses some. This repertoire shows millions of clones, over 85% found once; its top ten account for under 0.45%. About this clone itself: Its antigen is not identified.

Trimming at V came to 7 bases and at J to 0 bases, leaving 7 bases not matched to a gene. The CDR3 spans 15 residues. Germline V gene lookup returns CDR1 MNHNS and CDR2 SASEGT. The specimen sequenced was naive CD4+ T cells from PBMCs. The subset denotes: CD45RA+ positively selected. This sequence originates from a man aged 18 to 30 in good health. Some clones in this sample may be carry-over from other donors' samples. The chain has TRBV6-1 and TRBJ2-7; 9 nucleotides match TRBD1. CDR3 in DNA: TGTGCCAGCACCCTACAGGGGGCCCCCTCCTACGAGCAGTACTTC. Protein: CASTLQGAPSYEQYF.